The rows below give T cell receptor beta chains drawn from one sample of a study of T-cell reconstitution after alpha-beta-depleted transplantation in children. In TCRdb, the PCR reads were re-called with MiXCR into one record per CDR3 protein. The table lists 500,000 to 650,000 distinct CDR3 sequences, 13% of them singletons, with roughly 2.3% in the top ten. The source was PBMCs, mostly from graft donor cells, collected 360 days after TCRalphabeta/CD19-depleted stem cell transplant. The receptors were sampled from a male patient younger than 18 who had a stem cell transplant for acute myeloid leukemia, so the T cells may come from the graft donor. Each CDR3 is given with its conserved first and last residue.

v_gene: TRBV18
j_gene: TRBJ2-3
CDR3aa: CASSRPGTTRHDTQYF

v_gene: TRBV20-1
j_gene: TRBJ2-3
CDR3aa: CSASMSLGQPTQYF

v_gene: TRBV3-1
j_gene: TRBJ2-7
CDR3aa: CASSQGPSLGHEQYF

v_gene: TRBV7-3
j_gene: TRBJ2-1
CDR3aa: CASSLGGGTHSYNEQFF

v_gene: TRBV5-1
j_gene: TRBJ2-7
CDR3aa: CASSLKTGGWNEQYF

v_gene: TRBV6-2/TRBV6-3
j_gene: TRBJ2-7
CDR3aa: CAAEGGQGPYEQYF

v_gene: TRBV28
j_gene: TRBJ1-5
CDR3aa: CASSFSRAGQPQHF

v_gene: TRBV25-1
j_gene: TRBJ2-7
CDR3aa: CARSPRGGLSEQYF

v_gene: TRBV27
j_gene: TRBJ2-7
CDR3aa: CASSTRTGGRIYEQYF

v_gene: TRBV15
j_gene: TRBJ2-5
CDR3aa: CATSRDWRPRRETQYF

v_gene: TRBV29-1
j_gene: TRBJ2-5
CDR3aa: CSVEALIKETQYF

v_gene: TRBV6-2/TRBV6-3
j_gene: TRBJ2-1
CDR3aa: CASRYPGLASSYNEQFF

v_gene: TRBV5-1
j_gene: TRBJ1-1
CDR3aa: CASSTRTGRAEAFF

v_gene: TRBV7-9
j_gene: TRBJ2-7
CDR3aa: CASSSLVAAREQYF

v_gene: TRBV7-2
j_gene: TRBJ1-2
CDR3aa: CASSPSVGGNYGYTF

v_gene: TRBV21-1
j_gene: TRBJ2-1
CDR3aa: CASSKVRTGVRIRRYNEQFF

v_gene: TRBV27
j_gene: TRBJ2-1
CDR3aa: CASFRITGGVYNEQFF

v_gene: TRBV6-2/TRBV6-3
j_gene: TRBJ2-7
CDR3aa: CASREVPGGSSYEQYF

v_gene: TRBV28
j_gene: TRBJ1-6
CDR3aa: CASSLWPGVHNSPLHF

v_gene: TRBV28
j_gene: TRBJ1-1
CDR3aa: CASSLTGAEAFF

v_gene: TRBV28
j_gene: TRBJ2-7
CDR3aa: CASRATFLTYEQYF

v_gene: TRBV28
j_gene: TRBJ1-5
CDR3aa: CASSLMGDQPQHF

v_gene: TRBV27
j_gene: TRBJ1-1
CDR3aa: CASSFSGRGLEAFF

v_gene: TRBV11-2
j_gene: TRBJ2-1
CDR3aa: CASSFYGVLLAGANEQFF

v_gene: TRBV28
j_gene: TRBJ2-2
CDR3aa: CASTPLLTGELFF

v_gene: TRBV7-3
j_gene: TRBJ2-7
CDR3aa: CASSLNDHEQYF

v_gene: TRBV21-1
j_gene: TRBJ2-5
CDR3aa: CASSKKIGTQYF

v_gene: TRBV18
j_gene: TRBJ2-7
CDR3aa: CASSSTGGPYEQYF

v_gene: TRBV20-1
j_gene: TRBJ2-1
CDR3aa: CSARDAGVHYNEQFF

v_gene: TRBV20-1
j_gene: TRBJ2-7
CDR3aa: CSARLSTRYEQYF

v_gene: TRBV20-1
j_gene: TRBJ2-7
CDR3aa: CSAIEFRTSSYEQYF

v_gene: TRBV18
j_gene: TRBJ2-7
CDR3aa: CASARTGNDEQYF